The rows below give T cell receptor beta chains drawn from one sample of a study of T cells in localized non-small cell lung cancer. Here immunoSEQ multiplex PCR was the method, and the copy in TCRdb shows in-frame clones only, minus some. The table lists about 26,000 clones, around 85% of them singletons. Sequencing was performed on peripheral blood, taken before any cancer treatment. Source of these receptors: a female donor over 55 with stage II squamous cell lung carcinoma. CDR3s include the opening cysteine and the closing phenylalanine or tryptophan. Each record gives: J gene, V gene, CDR3 protein.

>TRBJ2-7|TRBV25-1
CASSETGKGDEQYF
>TRBJ1-1|TRBV10-3
CAISRQRSVDTEAFF
>TRBJ2-3|TRBV19
CASSHIDWGTDTQYF
>TRBJ2-5|TRBV27
CASSQARTETQYF
>TRBJ2-1|TRBV6-1
CASERTTAYGEQFF
>TRBJ2-5|TRBV9
CASSRGRGGETQYF
>TRBJ1-6|TRBV6-5
CASSYRTGESPLHF
>TRBJ2-1|TRBV30
CAFRTSGRAWDNEQFF
>TRBJ1-5|TRBV4-1
CASSQDWRENQPQHF
>TRBJ2-1|TRBV19
CASIGGTPVYNEQFF
>TRBJ2-5|TRBV7-2
CASSLVGGTKETQYF
>TRBJ1-5|TRBV16
CASSPQTTENQPQHF
>TRBJ1-1|TRBV15
CATSRGHGMNTEAFF
>TRBJ2-6|TRBV18
CASSPDTSGANVLTF
>TRBJ1-5|TRBV11-3
CASSLPPEPNQPQHF
>TRBJ2-3|TRBV7-6
CASSLGTLPGGSTDTQYF
>TRBJ2-3|TRBV27
CASTELGATDTQYF
>TRBJ2-5|TRBV28
CASSFRQETQYF
>TRBJ2-2|TRBV2
CASLLGQGGTGELFF
>TRBJ1-4|TRBV5-5
CASSLWAVNEKLFF
>TRBJ2-6|TRBV7-8
CASSLVRLWGSSGANVLTF
>TRBJ1-4|TRBV2
CARGGLTTNEKLFF
>TRBJ2-5|TRBV5-1
CASSLVGGETQYF
>TRBJ1-4|TRBV23-1
CASSQSGSGIEANEKLFF
>TRBJ2-5|TRBV20-1
CSAQWRAAQYF
>TRBJ1-2|TRBV20-1
CSARVSYGYTF
>TRBJ2-7|TRBV4-1
CASSQAPGQAIEQYF
>TRBJ2-2|TRBV28
CASSRGTGGPGELFF
>TRBJ1-4|TRBV6-5
CASSYSAGAAKLFF
>TRBJ2-3|TRBV7-8
CAGGQGRTDTQYF
>TRBJ2-3|TRBV5-4
CASSLELQMGPDTQYF
>TRBJ1-1|TRBV6-5
CASSYSDTGRGAFF
>TRBJ1-3|TRBV4-2
CASSPGTGVLTGNTIYF
>TRBJ1-1|TRBV5-4
CASSFGGKAKNTEAFF
>TRBJ1-1|TRBV18
CASSLQTGSMNTEAFF
>TRBJ1-1|TRBV5-6
CASSSTTGGNTEAFF
>TRBJ1-6|TRBV11-3
CASSQTEGSPLHF
>TRBJ2-6|TRBV4-3
CASSQVYISSGANVLTF